Listed below are T cell receptor beta chains from one sample, sequenced in a study of T-cell memory formation after mild COVID-19. TCRdb reanalysed the 5' RACE reads using MiXCR and keeps one entry per CDR3 protein. The sample records about 260,000 distinct CDR3 sequences, around 8% being singletons. Sequences were obtained from PBMCs or a T cell subset sorted from them (not recorded which). The receptors stem from a man between 18 and 29 years old who had mild COVID-19 (a few samples of this study predate the infection). Cell type and time point are not known. CDR3s include the opening cysteine and the closing phenylalanine or tryptophan. The D gene is left open where the match is weak.

len	d_gene	v_gene	j_gene	CDR3aa
14	TRBD1	TRBV12-3/TRBV12-4	TRBJ1-2	CASRGTGKNYGYTF
15	NA	TRBV9	TRBJ1-5	CASSVGWGGGQPQHF
14	NA	TRBV11-2	TRBJ2-2	CASTNPAPYRELFF
15	TRBD1	TRBV18	TRBJ1-1	CASSPTNGGQGGAFF
14	TRBD1	TRBV7-2	TRBJ2-7	CASNFGTVSYEQYF
14	NA	TRBV12-3/TRBV12-4	TRBJ1-4	CASRTTATNEKLFF
11	NA	TRBV10-3	TRBJ2-1	CAIKGYNEQFF
17	NA	TRBV12-3/TRBV12-4	TRBJ2-6	CASSGYLWGSGANVLTF
16	NA	TRBV5-1	TRBJ2-4	CASSLVFRGAKNIQYF
14	TRBD2	TRBV7-2	TRBJ2-1	CASSFLADYNEQFF
14	NA	TRBV12-3/TRBV12-4	TRBJ1-2	CASSFDMTRGGYTF
14	NA	TRBV5-1	TRBJ2-5	CASSSLGPQETQYF
14	TRBD2	TRBV10-3	TRBJ2-1	CAISQLAGVNEQFF
11	NA	TRBV20-1	TRBJ1-2	CSASEGLGYTF
16	TRBD1	TRBV29-1	TRBJ1-2	CSVEDRAAGGRYGYTF
14	NA	TRBV7-2	TRBJ1-1	CASSLGGTSGGAFF
13	NA	TRBV7-2	TRBJ2-3	CASGSAQGDTQYF
13	NA	TRBV13	TRBJ1-5	CASSNTLGQPQHF
12	NA	TRBV6-6	TRBJ1-2	CASSHRGGYSTF
15	TRBD1	TRBV6-5	TRBJ2-7	CASRDPGQGSHEQYF